The T cell receptor beta chain under discussion was sequenced for a study of shared clonotypes between healthy human individuals. General observations from the study: Shared across several donors were 5% to 6% of the naive CD4 clonotypes. Naive subsets generally exceeded memory subsets in estimated richness. Rarefaction indicated that sorted-subset sequencing remained incomplete although depth was large.

At the deep level, the assay was run. The data were produced by immunoSEQ multiplex PCR, yet TCRdb's version contains in-frame clones alone and is incomplete. The sample consists of about 2 million clones, roughly 94% of them appearing once. To note about this clone: The antigen is unknown.

Naive CD8 cells lacked CD45RO and underwent positive selection for CCR7, leaving out terminally differentiated effector memory CD45RA+ cells. Sequenced input: naive CD8+ T cells sorted from blood. The sequence derives from a man aged 18 to 29 in good health.

CDR3 nucleotides: TGTGCCAGCAGTTTATCAGGGGGAAGGAATCAGCCCCAGCATTTT. This sequence encodes CASSLSGGRNQPQHF. The chain links TRBV27 to TRBJ1-5, with D possibly TRBD1 on 6 matching bases. There are 15 residues in the CDR3. Germline V gene lookup returns CDR1 MNHEY and CDR2 SMNVEV (reference sequence). The V end lost 0 bases, the J end lost 4 bases, and 10 bases lay between the germline ends.